These 22 T cell receptor beta chains were all obtained from the same sample, sequenced in a study of CD8 T cells in ankylosing spondylitis. TCRdb analysed the 5' RACE reads with MiXCR anew, one entry per CDR3 protein. The data hold around 29,000 distinct CDR3 sequences, with 5.3% observed a single time. The sequencing input was blood, either unsorted or a sorted T cell fraction (not recorded which). The receptors originated from a female donor with ankylosing spondylitis or in good health (not recorded which).

This clonotype came up many times. This chain links TRBV9 with TRBJ2-3; 7 bases align to TRBD1. The CDR3 loop spans 16 amino acids. Germline CDR1 SGDLS, CDR2 YYNGEE. J gave up 1 base and V 2 bases, and 7 bases lay outside the gene matches. CDR3 in DNA: TGTGCCAGCAGCGTCGGACAGGACCTAGGCACAGATACGCAGTATTTT. This translates into CASSVGQDLGTDTQYF.

The table lists this clonotype with many counts. The gene calls are TRBV9 and TRBJ2-7, with 9 nucleotides matching TRBD1. V lost 4 bases, J lost 2 bases, and 10 bases stayed unmatched. There are 16 residues in the CDR3. Germline V gives CDR1 SGDLS, CDR2 YYNGEE. CDR3 sequence: CASSPGQGSLPYEQYF. CDR3 nucleotide sequence: TGTGCCAGCAGCCCCGGACAGGGGAGTCTGCCCTACGAGCAGTACTTC.

This clonotype was seen more than once but under ten times. This sequence joins TRBV9 and TRBJ2-3; TRBD2 might be the D (6 bases). Trimming removed 3 bases from V and 1 base from J, with 15 bases in between. This CDR3 contains 16 residues. Germline V gene sequence: CDR1 SGDLS, CDR2 YYNGEE. The CDR3 DNA reads TGTGCCAGCAGCGCCTTGCTGGGGGGTGGCACAGATACGCAGTATTTT. It is translated as CASSALLGGGTDTQYF.

This clonotype was recorded many times. The DNA for the CDR3 is TGTGCCAGCAGCATTAACTCCTACAATGAGCAGTTCTTC. Encoded protein: CASSINSYNEQFF. The rearrangement links TRBV9 to TRBJ2-1; D not resolved. Trimming cost V 4 bases and J 0 bases, with 5 bases left between them. The CDR3 totals 13 residues. Per germline, CDR1 SGDLS and CDR2 YYNGEE.

The sample holds a few counts of this clonotype. V and J are TRBV9 and TRBJ2-7; D perhaps matches TRBD1 (6 bases). Trimming left V 0 bases short and J 6 bases short, with 13 bases between. This CDR3 has 14 amino acids. Germline loops: CDR1 SGDLS, CDR2 YYNGEE. This CDR3 is CASSVVGASSEQYF. CDR3 nucleotides: TGTGCCAGCAGCGTAGTGGGGGCTAGTAGCGAGCAGTACTTC.

This clonotype was seen a handful of times. V is TRBV9 and J is TRBJ2-5; the D gene is possibly TRBD1 (6 bases). CDR3 size: 13 residues. Trimming pared 3 bases from V and 5 bases from J, leaving 11 bases between. CDR1 is SGDLS, CDR2 YYNGEE, per germline. The CDR3 here is CASSAGEWETQYF. DNA for the CDR3: TGTGCCAGCAGCGCAGGGGAGTGGGAGACCCAGTACTTC.

At least ten counts were recorded for this clonotype. This chain connects TRBV9 to TRBJ2-1; 12 positions agree with TRBD2. Looked up from germline, CDR1 is SGDLS and CDR2 is YYNGEE. The CDR3 length is 14 residues. Germline trimming cut 3 bases from V and 10 bases from J; bases unmatched to any gene: 5. The CDR3 spells CASSALAGGAEQFF. The CDR3 region has the DNA TGTGCCAGCAGCGCACTAGCGGGGGGTGCCGAGCAGTTCTTC.

This clonotype was seen at least ten times. The chain carries TRBV9 and TRBJ2-3, with D possibly matching TRBD1 (6 bases). V lost 2 bases, J lost 0 bases, and 13 bases lay in between. There are 16 residues in the CDR3. The germline gives CDR1 SGDLS, CDR2 YYNGEE. The CDR3: CASSVSGTPSTDTQYF. CDR3 in DNA: TGTGCCAGCAGCGTGTCCGGGACACCGAGCACAGATACGCAGTATTTT.

In this sample, this clonotype turned up many times. This chain joins TRBV9 and TRBJ1-3, with D maybe TRBD1 (5 bases). The V end was cut by 1 base, the J end by 0 bases, with 8 bases between. Looked up from germline, CDR1 is SGDLS and CDR2 is YYNGEE. The CDR3 totals 15 residues. In nucleotides, the CDR3 is TGTGCCAGCAGCGTAAACGGGGGCTCTGGAAACACCATATATTTT. Protein sequence: CASSVNGGSGNTIYF.

This clonotype was seen at least ten times. The rearrangement uses TRBV9 and TRBJ2-5; D might be TRBD2 (5 bases). The CDR3 totals 15 residues. V gave up 2 bases and J gave up 3 bases, with 14 bases separating them. Germline V gene lookup returns CDR1 SGDLS and CDR2 YYNGEE. For the CDR3, the DNA is TGTGCCAGCAGCGTTGGAGGCAGACCAGAAGAGACCCAGTACTTC. Its translation is CASSVGGRPEETQYF.

This clonotype was counted between two and nine times. This chain uses TRBV9 with TRBJ1-1; the D is unclear. CDR1 is SGDLS, CDR2 YYNGEE, per germline. This CDR3 comprises 13 residues. The V and J ends lost 2 bases and 2 bases respectively, with 7 bases between them. CDR3 loop: CASSVNSNTEAFF. As DNA, the CDR3 is TGTGCCAGCAGCGTTAACAGTAACACTGAAGCTTTCTTT.

This clonotype was found many times. This chain joins TRBV9 and TRBJ2-2; TRBD2 matches at 9 bases. Trimming took 4 bases from V and 4 from J; bases not matched to a gene: 17. The CDR3 contains 19 residues. The V gene's germline CDR1 is SGDLS and CDR2 YYNGEE. The CDR3 is CASSPSRLGGLATTGELFF. For the CDR3, the DNA is TGTGCCAGCAGCCCCTCCCGTTTGGGGGGACTAGCCACCACCGGGGAGCTGTTTTTT.

This clonotype came up many times. The CDR3 DNA reads TGTGCCAGCAGCGTAGCGGACTACGAGGCCCTTGGGGCGAATGAGCAGTTCTTC. Its protein is CASSVADYEALGANEQFF. This chain uses TRBV9 with TRBJ2-1; perhaps TRBD2 as D (6 bases). The CDR3 runs to 18 residues. The germline V and J ends were trimmed by 0 bases and 7 bases, with 23 bases remaining between them. Germline V CDR1 and CDR2: SGDLS, YYNGEE.

This clonotype is medium-sized. The rearrangement links TRBV9 to TRBJ1-1; a weak D match, TRBD1 (6 bases). The CDR3 length is 14 residues. V lost 0 bases and J 6 bases, leaving 12 bases between the germline ends. Germline V lookup: CDR1 SGDLS, CDR2 YYNGEE. CDR3 in amino acids: CASSVASQGSEAFF. The CDR3 region has the DNA TGTGCCAGCAGCGTAGCCAGTCAGGGGTCTGAAGCTTTCTTT.

The table lists this clonotype with many counts. This chain links TRBV9 with TRBJ2-1, with 8 bases fitting TRBD2. Germline CDR1 is SGDLS and CDR2 is YYNGEE. V shed 4 bases, J shed 4 bases, and the junction held 10 bases outside the gene matches. The CDR3 length is 16 residues. The DNA of the CDR3 is TGTGCCAGCAGCACCAGCGGGAGCTTCCGATACAATGAGCAGTTCTTC. This gives the protein CASSTSGSFRYNEQFF.

This clonotype was picked up many times. The V call is TRBV9, the J call TRBJ2-1; D remains ambiguous. This CDR3 region has 15 residues. Germline-derived CDR1 and CDR2 are SGDLS and YYNGEE. Trimming removed 0 bases from V and 8 bases from J, with 15 bases in between. The CDR3 bases are TGTGCCAGCAGCGTAGTGGCACAAAGCAGTCATGAGCAGTTCTTC. Protein sequence: CASSVVAQSSHEQFF.

This clonotype has ten or more counts. The chain recombines TRBV9 with TRBJ2-1; 7 positions agree with TRBD2. The germline CDR1 and CDR2 sequences are SGDLS and YYNGEE. This CDR3 contains 14 residues. With V trimmed by 0 bases and J by 7 bases, 4 bases remained unmatched. The CDR3 DNA reads as TGTGCCAGCAGCGTAGTTGGGGGAGGGAATGAGCAGTTCTTC. Protein: CASSVVGGGNEQFF. Together with reference TRBV9 and TRBJ2-1, the CDR3 gives the full variable domain: DSGVTQTPKHLITATGQRVTLRCSPRSGDLSVYWYQQSLDQGLQFLIQYYNGEERAKGNILERFSAQQFPDLHSELNLSSLELGDSALYFCASSVVGGGNEQFFGPGTRLTVL.

The V call is TRBV9, the J call TRBJ2-5; no clear D gene. Germline CDR1 and CDR2: SGDLS and YYNGEE. V gave up 7 bases and J gave up 2 bases, with 9 bases separating them. The CDR3 consists of 12 residues. In DNA, the CDR3 is TGTGCCAGCGCCCGAGGACAAGAGACCCAGTACTTC. Residues: CASARGQETQYF.

This clonotype came up many times. The chain is built from TRBV9 and TRBJ2-5, with 10 nucleotides matching TRBD2. This CDR3 is built from 17 residues. CDR1 and CDR2 from the germline V gene are SGDLS and YYNGEE. V lost 5 bases and J lost 5; bases outside the gene matches: 15. DNA for the CDR3: TGTGCCAGCAGTGCTCGCCTCCTAGCGGGGGTCGGGGAGACCCAGTACTTC. It codes for CASSARLLAGVGETQYF.

This clonotype was recorded at least ten times. The V call is TRBV9, the J call TRBJ2-7, with TRBD2 matching 8 bases. The V and J ends lost 6 bases and 3 bases, in that order; junction bases with no gene match: 8. The CDR3 extends over 14 amino acids. From germline, CDR1 is SGDLS and CDR2 YYNGEE. The CDR3 nucleotides read TGTGCCAGCAACAAGGGACTAGACTACTACGAGCAGTACTTC. This sequence encodes CASNKGLDYYEQYF.

This clonotype has a count of ten or more. This chain joins TRBV9 and TRBJ2-5; D is undetermined. This CDR3 spans 15 amino acids. V was shortened by 3 bases and J by 2 bases, with 14 bases between the two germline ends. Germline V gene lookup returns CDR1 SGDLS and CDR2 YYNGEE. CDR3 in DNA: TGTGCCAGCAGCGCTAGGGCAAGTTATCAAGAGACCCAGTACTTC. Its translation is CASSARASYQETQYF.

This clonotype was found a few times. The rearrangement joins TRBV9 to TRBJ2-5; D might be TRBD2 (5 bases). This CDR3 contains 16 residues. V lost 0 bases and J 2 bases, leaving 14 bases between the germline ends. The germline CDR1 and CDR2 sequences are SGDLS and YYNGEE. CDR3 DNA: TGTGCCAGCAGCGTAGCTTCCTGGGGAGTTCAAGAGACCCAGTACTTC. Residues: CASSVASWGVQETQYF.